This T cell receptor (beta chain) was profiled in a study of cytomegalovirus exposure and HLA in healthy donors. Study conclusions and caveats: Overall, about 160 TCR beta chains were annotated as cytomegalovirus-associated.

Turning to this clone: Its antigen is as yet unknown.

The PCR employed 60 Vbeta primers together with 13 Jbeta primers. As handled by the study authors: Unique TCR beta chains totaled around 86 million in a later count, with roughly 10 million of them shared. Here immunoSEQ multiplex PCR was the method, and the copy in TCRdb shows in-frame clones only, minus some. That table supplies the V and J calls and clone size; D and trimming were determined from the DNA. The table lists 90,000 to 120,000 clones, roughly 80% of them singletons. V was cut by 3 bases and J by 3 bases, with 13 bases left in between. CDR1 is MDHEN and CDR2 is SYDVKM in the germline V gene. The CDR3 extends over 15 amino acids.

This sequence was found in a man aged 25 to 40 in good health and CMV-seronegative. The sample consisted of PBMCs. The chain is built from TRBV28 and TRBJ2-3, with D tentatively TRBD2 (6 bases). CDR3 sequence reads: CASSLRREATDTQYF. CDR3 bases: TGTGCCAGCAGTTTGCGGCGGGAAGCGACAGATACGCAGTATTTT.